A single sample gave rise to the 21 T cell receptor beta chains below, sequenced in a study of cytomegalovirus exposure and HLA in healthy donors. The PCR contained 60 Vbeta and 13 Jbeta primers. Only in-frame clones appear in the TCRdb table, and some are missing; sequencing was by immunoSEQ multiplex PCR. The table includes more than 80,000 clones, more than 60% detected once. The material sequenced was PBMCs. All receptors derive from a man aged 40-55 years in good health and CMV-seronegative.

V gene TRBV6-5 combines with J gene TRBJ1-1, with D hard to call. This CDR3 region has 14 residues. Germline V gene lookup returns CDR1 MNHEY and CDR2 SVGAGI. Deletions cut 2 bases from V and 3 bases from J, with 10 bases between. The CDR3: CASSYEGGDTEAFF. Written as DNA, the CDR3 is TGTGCCAGCAGTTACGAAGGCGGGGACACTGAAGCTTTCTTT.

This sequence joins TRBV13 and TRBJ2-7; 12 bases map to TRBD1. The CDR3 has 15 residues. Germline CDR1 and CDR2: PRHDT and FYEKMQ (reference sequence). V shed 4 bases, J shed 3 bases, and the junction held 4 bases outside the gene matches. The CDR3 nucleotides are TGTGCCAGCAGCTATGGGACAGGGGGCGGCTACGAGCAGTACTTC. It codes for CASSYGTGGGYEQYF.

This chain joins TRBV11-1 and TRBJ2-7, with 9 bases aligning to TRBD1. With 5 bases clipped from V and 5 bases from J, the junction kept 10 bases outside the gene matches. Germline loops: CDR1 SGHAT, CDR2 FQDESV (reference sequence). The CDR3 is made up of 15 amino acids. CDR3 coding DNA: TGTGCCAGCAGCCGCTCGACAGGGGGTTTCAACGAGCAGTACTTC. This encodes CASSRSTGGFNEQYF.

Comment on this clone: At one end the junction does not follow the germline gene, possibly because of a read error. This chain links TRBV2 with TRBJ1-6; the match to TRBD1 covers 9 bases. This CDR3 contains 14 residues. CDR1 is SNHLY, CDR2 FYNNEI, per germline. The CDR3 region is CASRGTGRNSPLHF. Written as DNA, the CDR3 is TGTGCCAGCAGGGGGACAGGGAGAAATTCTCCCCTCCACTTT. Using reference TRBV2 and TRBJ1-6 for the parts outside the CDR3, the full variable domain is EPEVTQTPSHQVTQMGQEVILRCVPISNHLYFYWYRQILGQKVEFLVSFYNNEISEKSEIFDDQFSVERPDGSNFTLKIRSTKLEDSAMYFCASRGTGRNSPLHFGNGTRLTVT.

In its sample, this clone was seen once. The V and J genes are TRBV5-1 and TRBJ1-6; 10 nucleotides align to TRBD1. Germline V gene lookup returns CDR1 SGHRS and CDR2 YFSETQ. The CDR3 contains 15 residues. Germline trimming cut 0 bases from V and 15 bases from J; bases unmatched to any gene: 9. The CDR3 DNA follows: TGCGCCAGCAGCTTGGCCGGGACAGGGGCCGAGAACCTCCACTTT. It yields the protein CASSLAGTGAENLHF.

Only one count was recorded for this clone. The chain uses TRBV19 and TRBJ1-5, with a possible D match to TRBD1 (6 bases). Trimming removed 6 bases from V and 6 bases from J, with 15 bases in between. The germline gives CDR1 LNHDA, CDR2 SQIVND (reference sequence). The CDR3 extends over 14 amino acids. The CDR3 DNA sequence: TGTGCCAGTAGCAGAGGGGGGGGTGGTCAGCCCCAGCATTTT. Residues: CASSRGGGGQPQHF.

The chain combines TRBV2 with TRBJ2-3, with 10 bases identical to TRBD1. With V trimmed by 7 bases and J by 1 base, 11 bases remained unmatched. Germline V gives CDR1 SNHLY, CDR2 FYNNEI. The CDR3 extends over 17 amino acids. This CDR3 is CASNRDRGMAGTDTQYF. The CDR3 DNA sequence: TGTGCCAGCAACCGGGACAGGGGTATGGCTGGCACAGATACGCAGTATTTT.

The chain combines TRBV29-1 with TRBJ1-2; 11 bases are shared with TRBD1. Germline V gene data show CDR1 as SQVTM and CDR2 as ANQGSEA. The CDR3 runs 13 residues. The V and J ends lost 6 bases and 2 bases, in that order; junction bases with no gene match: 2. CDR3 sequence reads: CSVGQGGNYGYTF. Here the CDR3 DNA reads TGCAGCGTGGGACAGGGGGGGAACTATGGCTACACCTTC. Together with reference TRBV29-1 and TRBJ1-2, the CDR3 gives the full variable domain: SAVISQKPSRDICQRGTSLTIQCQVDSQVTMMFWYRQQPGQSLTLIATANQGSEATYESGFVIDKFPISRPNLTFSTLTVSNMSPEDSSIYLCSVGQGGNYGYTFGSGTRLTVV.

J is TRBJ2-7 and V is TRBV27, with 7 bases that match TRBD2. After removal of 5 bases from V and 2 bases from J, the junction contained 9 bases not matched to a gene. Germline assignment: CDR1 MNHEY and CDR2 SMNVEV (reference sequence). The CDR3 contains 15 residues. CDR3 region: CASSQKGTTPYEQYF. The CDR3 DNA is TGTGCCAGCAGTCAAAAGGGGACTACCCCCTACGAGCAGTACTTC.

DNA of the CDR3: TGTGCCAGCAGTGAGTCCGGGTCGGGAGAGCAGTACTTC. Translated: CASSESGSGEQYF. This chain connects TRBV25-1 to TRBJ2-7; possibly TRBD2 for D (5 bases). CDR1 and CDR2 from the germline V gene are MGHDK and SYGVNS. V was clipped by 3 bases and J by 7 bases, with 13 bases between them. This CDR3 contains 13 residues.

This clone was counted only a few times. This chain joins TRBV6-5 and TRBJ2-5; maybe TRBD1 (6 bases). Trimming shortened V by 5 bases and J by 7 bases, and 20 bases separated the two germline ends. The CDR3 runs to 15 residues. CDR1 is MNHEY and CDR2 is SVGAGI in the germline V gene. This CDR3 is CASSVFRDTRGTQYF. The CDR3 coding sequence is TGTGCCAGCAGTGTGTTCCGGGACACCCGAGGGACCCAGTACTTC.

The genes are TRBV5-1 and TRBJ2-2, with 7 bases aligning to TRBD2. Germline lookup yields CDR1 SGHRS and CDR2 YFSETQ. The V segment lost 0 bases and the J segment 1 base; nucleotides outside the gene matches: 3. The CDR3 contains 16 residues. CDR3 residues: CASSLEASGNTGELFF. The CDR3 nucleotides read TGCGCCAGCAGCTTGGAGGCTAGCGGGAACACCGGGGAGCTGTTTTTT.

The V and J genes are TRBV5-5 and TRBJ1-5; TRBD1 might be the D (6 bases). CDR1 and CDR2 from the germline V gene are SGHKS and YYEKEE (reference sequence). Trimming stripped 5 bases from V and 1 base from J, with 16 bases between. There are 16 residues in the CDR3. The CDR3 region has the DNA TGTGCCAGCAGTTCCGATGGACAGCTAAGCAATCAGCCCCAGCATTTT. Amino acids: CASSSDGQLSNQPQHF.

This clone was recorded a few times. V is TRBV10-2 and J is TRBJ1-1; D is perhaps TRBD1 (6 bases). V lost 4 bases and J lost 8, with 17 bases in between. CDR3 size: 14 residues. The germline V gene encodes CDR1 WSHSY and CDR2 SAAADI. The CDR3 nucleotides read TGCGCCAGCAGTGCTGAAAACAGGGTAGGAGAAGCTTTCTTT. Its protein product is CASSAENRVGEAFF.

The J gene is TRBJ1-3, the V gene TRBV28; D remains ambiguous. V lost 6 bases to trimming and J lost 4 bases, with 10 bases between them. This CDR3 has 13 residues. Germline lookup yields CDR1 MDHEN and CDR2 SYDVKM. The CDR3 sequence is CASRWREGNTIYF. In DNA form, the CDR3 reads TGTGCCAGCAGGTGGAGGGAGGGAAACACCATATATTTT. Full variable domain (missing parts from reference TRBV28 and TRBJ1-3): DVKVTQSSRYLVKRTGEKVFLECVQDMDHENMFWYRQDPGLGLRLIYFSYDVKMKEKGDIPEGYSVSREKKERFSLILESASTNQTSMYLCASRWREGNTIYFGEGSWLTVV.

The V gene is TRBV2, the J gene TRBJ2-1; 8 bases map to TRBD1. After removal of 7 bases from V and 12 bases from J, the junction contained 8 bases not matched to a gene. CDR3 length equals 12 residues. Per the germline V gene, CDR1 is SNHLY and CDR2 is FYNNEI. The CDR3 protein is CASKGPGGRQFF. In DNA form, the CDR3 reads TGTGCCAGCAAGGGCCCAGGGGGCAGGCAGTTCTTC.

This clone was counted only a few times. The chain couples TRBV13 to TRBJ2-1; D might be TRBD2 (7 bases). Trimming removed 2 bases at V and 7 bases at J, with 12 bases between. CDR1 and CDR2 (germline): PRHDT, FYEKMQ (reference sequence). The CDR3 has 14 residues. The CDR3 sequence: CASSLRGGQNEQFF. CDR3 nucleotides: TGTGCCAGCAGCTTAAGGGGGGGTCAGAATGAGCAGTTCTTC. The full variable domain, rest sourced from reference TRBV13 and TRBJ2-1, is AAGVIQSPRHLIKEKRETATLKCYPIPRHDTVYWYQQGPGQDPQFLISFYEKMQSDKGSIPDRFSAQQFSDYHSELNMSSLELGDSALYFCASSLRGGQNEQFFGPGTRLTVL.

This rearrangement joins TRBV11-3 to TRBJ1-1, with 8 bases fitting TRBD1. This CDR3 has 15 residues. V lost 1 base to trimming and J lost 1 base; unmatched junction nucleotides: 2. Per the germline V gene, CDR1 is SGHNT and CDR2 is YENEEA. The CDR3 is CASSLGGQGNTEAFF. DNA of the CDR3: TGTGCCAGCAGCTTAGGCGGACAGGGGAACACTGAAGCTTTCTTT.

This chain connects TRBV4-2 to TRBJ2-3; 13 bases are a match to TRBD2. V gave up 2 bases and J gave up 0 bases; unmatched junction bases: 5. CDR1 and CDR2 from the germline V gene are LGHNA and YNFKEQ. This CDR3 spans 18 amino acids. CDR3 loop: CASSQRTSGGGSTDTQYF. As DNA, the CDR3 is TGTGCCAGCAGCCAACGGACTAGCGGGGGTGGAAGCACAGATACGCAGTATTTT.

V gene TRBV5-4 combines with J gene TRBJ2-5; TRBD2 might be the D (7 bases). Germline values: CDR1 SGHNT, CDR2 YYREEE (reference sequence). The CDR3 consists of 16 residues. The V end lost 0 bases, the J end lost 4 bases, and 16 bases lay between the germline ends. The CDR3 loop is CASSLGPSRGGETQYF. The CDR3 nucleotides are TGTGCCAGCAGCTTGGGTCCGAGTAGGGGGGGAGAGACCCAGTACTTC.

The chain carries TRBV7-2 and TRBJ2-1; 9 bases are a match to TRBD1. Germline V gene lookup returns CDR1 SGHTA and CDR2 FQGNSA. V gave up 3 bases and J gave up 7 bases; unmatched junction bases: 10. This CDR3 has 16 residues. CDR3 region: CASSLTTGTGINEQFF. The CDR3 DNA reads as TGTGCCAGCAGCTTGACGACCGGGACAGGGATTAATGAGCAGTTCTTC.